The 10 T cell receptor beta chains given below trace back to one sample, sequenced in a study of cytomegalovirus exposure and HLA in healthy donors. PCR employed 60 Vbeta and 13 Jbeta primers. Produced via immunoSEQ multiplex PCR; TCRdb's table is partial and in-frame only. The table has 90,000 to 130,000 clones, roughly 73% seen once. Sequencing used PBMCs. The receptors shown here come from a woman aged 30 to 39 in good health and CMV-seronegative.

V gene TRBV27 combines with J gene TRBJ2-7; 9 bases agree with TRBD1. Looked up from germline, CDR1 is MNHEY and CDR2 is SMNVEV (reference sequence). V was pared by 6 bases and J by 4 bases, with 7 bases of the junction left unmatched. The CDR3 runs to 14 residues. The DNA of the CDR3 is TGTGCCAGCAGCCACAGACAGGGGGGGTACGAGCAGTACTTC. Amino acids: CASSHRQGGYEQYF.

The chain combines TRBV2 with TRBJ2-2; tentative D call: TRBD2 (6 bases). Germline values: CDR1 SNHLY, CDR2 FYNNEI. CDR3 length equals 17 residues. V was trimmed by 2 bases and J by 1 base, leaving 14 bases between them. For the CDR3, the DNA is TGTGCCAGCAGTGAACTTGGAGGGTTAGGGAACACCGGGGAGCTGTTTTTT. It translates to CASSELGGLGNTGELFF.

The chain is built from TRBV28 and TRBJ1-1; no reliable D call. The CDR3 length is 12 residues. Per germline, CDR1 MDHEN and CDR2 SYDVKM. Trimming cost V 1 base and J 8 bases, with 8 bases left between them. The CDR3 sequence is CASSLLSGEAFF. The CDR3 coding sequence is TGTGCCAGCAGTTTATTAAGCGGAGAAGCTTTCTTT. Combining the CDR3 with reference TRBV28 and TRBJ1-1 gives the whole variable domain DVKVTQSSRYLVKRTGEKVFLECVQDMDHENMFWYRQDPGLGLRLIYFSYDVKMKEKGDIPEGYSVSREKKERFSLILESASTNQTSMYLCASSLLSGEAFFGQGTRLTVV.

The rearrangement joins TRBV6-1 to TRBJ1-5; D not resolved. This CDR3 spans 13 amino acids. Trimming took off 4 bases at V and 6 bases at J, with 10 bases between the two ends. Looked up from germline, CDR1 is MNHNS and CDR2 is SASEGT. The CDR3 nucleotides are TGTGCCAGCAGTGCTGGCTCGCTTCAGCCCCAGCATTTT. Its translation is CASSAGSLQPQHF.

The chain employs TRBV19 and TRBJ1-1; TRBD1 matches at 7 bases. From germline, CDR1 is LNHDA and CDR2 SQIVND (reference sequence). V shed 6 bases and J 5 bases; nucleotides not matched to a gene: 12. The CDR3 is 15 residues long. CDR3 DNA sequence: TGTGCCAGTAGCAGGCTTTCGGGACAGAGGACTGAAGCTTTCTTT. It translates to CASSRLSGQRTEAFF.

The chain combines TRBV7-9 with TRBJ1-1, with unresolved D. Germline CDR1 is SEHNR and CDR2 is FQNEAQ (reference sequence). This CDR3 has 11 residues. Trimming took off 4 bases at V and 10 bases at J, with 10 bases between the two ends. This chain's CDR3 is CASSSPPGAFF. The DNA for the CDR3 is TGTGCCAGCAGCTCCCCCCCGGGAGCTTTCTTT.

This chain uses TRBV18 with TRBJ1-1, with TRBD1 matching 10 bases. After removal of 6 bases from V and 4 bases from J, the junction contained 11 bases not matched to a gene. This CDR3 is 16 amino acids long. Germline assignment: CDR1 KGHSH and CDR2 LQKENI. In DNA, the CDR3 is TGTGCCAGCTCGCGGGGACAGGGGTTTGGGGGCACTGAAGCTTTCTTT. It specifies CASSRGQGFGGTEAFF.

This chain uses TRBV7-7 with TRBJ2-1; 7 bases map to TRBD1. The CDR3 spans 16 residues. Germline-derived CDR1 and CDR2 are SSHAT and FNYEAQ (reference sequence). V shed 5 bases and J 0 bases; nucleotides not matched to a gene: 7. The CDR3 reads CASSIGTASSYNEQFF. In DNA form, the CDR3 reads TGTGCCAGCAGCATCGGGACAGCGAGCTCCTACAATGAGCAGTTCTTC.

The chain carries TRBV30 and TRBJ2-3; 7 bases align to TRBD1. The CDR3 has 16 amino acids. J lost 3 bases, V lost 1 base, and 10 bases had no gene match. Germline values: CDR1 GTSNPN, CDR2 SVGIG (reference sequence). The CDR3 sequence is CAWSDKGGEGTDTQYF. In nucleotides, the CDR3 is TGTGCCTGGAGTGACAAAGGGGGCGAGGGGACAGATACGCAGTATTTT.

This clone was seen only once. CDR3 amino acids: CASSLGHHFYGYTF. Written as DNA, the CDR3 is TGTGCCAGTAGTCTCGGACACCATTTCTATGGCTACACCTTC. This rearrangement joins TRBV19 to TRBJ1-2; tentative D call: TRBD1 (5 bases). Germline V gene data show CDR1 as LNHDA and CDR2 as SQIVND (reference sequence). CDR3 length: 14 amino acids. The V gene lost 5 bases and the J gene lost 4 bases, with 14 bases spanning the gap.